This T cell receptor (beta chain) was recovered during a study of CD8+ T cells in alopecia areata. Study information: Treated patients were given oral tofacitinib, which was dosed at 5 to 10 mg twice daily.

Study-wide results and limits: Scalp sequencing captures resident alphabeta T cells of normal skin too. Patients shared TCRs less clearly than mice did, possibly for HLA-related reasons. Clonality in lesional scalp, especially alopecia totalis/universalis, exceeded that of normal scalp.

RNA extraction was followed by reverse transcription into cDNA, which acted as the sequencing template. Libraries were prepared by immunoSEQ multiplex PCR; TCRdb keeps only in-frame clonotypes and omits some of them. Of approximately 57,000 clones in the sample, over 95% are singletons; the top ten hold around a quarter. With regard to this clone: The antigen is not known.

V was cut by 5 bases and J by 1 base, with 8 bases left in between. The CDR3 has 12 residues. Germline V gives CDR1 SQVTM, CDR2 ANQGSEA. Here the sequenced sample was CD8+ T cells sorted from blood, taken at week 0. This chain links TRBV29-1 with TRBJ1-1; D unclear. The source of this sequence is a human donor with alopecia areata. CDR3 sequence: CSVYARNTEAFF. In DNA, the CDR3 is TGCAGCGTTTATGCCCGGAACACTGAAGCTTTCTTT.